This entry concerns a single TCR beta chain. Sequencing was performed with immunoSEQ multiplex PCR; in TCRdb, only in-frame clones are kept and a portion is missing. This sample has about 220,000 clones, with roughly 80% found just once. This sample is drawn from a study of blood T cell repertoires in COVID-19. Turning to the study itself: From T cells, B-cell-depleted T cells, or PBMCs came the material, which was cDNA or gDNA.

The CDR3 loop spans 16 amino acids. V dropped 4 bases and J dropped 5 bases, with 20 bases sitting between them. Germline CDR1 and CDR2: MNHNS and SASEGT. This TCR was recovered from a man aged 25 to 40 with active or convalescent COVID-19. Sequenced: peripheral blood. The V call is TRBV6-1, the J call TRBJ2-5; maybe TRBD2 (7 bases). The CDR3: CASSALQGGGRETQYF. The DNA for the CDR3 is TGTGCCAGCAGTGCCCTTCAAGGGGGAGGGAGGGAGACCCAGTACTTC.